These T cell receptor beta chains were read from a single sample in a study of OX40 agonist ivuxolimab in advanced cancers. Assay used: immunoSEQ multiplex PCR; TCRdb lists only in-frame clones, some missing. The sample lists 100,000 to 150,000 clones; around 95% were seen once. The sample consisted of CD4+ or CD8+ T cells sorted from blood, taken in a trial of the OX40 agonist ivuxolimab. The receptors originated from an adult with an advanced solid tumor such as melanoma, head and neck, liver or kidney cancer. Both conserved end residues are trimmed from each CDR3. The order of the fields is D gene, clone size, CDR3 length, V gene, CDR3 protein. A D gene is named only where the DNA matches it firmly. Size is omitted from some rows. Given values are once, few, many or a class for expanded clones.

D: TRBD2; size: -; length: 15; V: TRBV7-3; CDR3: ASSPRPGLVLSGEQF
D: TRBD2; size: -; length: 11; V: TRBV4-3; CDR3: ASSQRLAYEQY
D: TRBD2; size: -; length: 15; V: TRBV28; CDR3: ASSPPSGRPRTGELF
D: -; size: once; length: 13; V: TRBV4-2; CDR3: ASSQDPQGRYEQY
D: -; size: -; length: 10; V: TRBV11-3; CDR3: ASSYKGGELF
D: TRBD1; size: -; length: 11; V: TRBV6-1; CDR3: ASGTTGLYGYT
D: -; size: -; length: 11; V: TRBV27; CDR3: ASSLYGSNEQY
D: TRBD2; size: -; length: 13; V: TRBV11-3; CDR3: ASSSLAGSSYEQY
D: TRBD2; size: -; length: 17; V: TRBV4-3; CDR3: ASSQDLGYGRALTGELF
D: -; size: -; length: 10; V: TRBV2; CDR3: ASSEGPQPQH